The 8 T cell receptor beta chains presented below share a single source sample, sequenced in a study of preoperative IRX-2 immunotherapy in early breast cancer. Some clones are missing from TCRdb's copy, which holds only in-frame ones; the method was immunoSEQ multiplex PCR. The profile shows 30,000 to 35,000 clones, 90% to 95% of them singletons. Documented treatment: preoperative locoregional IRX-2 cytokine immunotherapy. This specimen was acquired from a patient treated with IRX-2 immunotherapy. These receptors all stem from a human donor with breast cancer.

The chain recombines TRBV11-1 with TRBJ1-2, with a tentative D call TRBD1 (6 bases). V was trimmed by 5 bases and J by 4 bases, leaving 14 bases between them. CDR1 is SGHAT, CDR2 FQDESV, per germline (reference sequence). The CDR3 totals 14 residues. The CDR3 region has the DNA TGTGCCAGCAGCCAACAGAGGGGGACCTATGGCTACACCTTC. The encoded protein is CASSQQRGTYGYTF.

V gene TRBV19 combines with J gene TRBJ2-1; tentative D call: TRBD1 (5 bases). CDR1 and CDR2 (germline): LNHDA, SQIVND (reference sequence). V was trimmed by 4 bases and J by 3 bases, leaving 7 bases between them. The CDR3 is made up of 13 amino acids. The CDR3 is CASSRQGYNEQFF. CDR3 sequence (DNA): TGTGCCAGTAGTAGGCAGGGCTACAATGAGCAGTTCTTC.

The gene calls are TRBV29-1 and TRBJ2-7, with 12 positions matching TRBD2. The CDR3 spans 16 residues. V shed 3 bases, J shed 3 bases, and the junction held 9 bases outside the gene matches. Germline CDR1 SQVTM, CDR2 ANQGSEA. DNA for the CDR3: TGCAGCGTTGAGAGGGCTAGCGGGGGGGCAAGCTACGAGCAGTACTTC. It is translated as CSVERASGGASYEQYF.

V gene TRBV20-1 combines with J gene TRBJ2-2; D gene uncertain. V lost 5 bases to trimming and J lost 5 bases, with 6 bases between them. The germline V gene encodes CDR1 DFQATT and CDR2 SNEGSKA (reference sequence). The CDR3 has 11 amino acids. CDR3 in DNA: TGCAGTGCTGACCCAACCGGGGAGCTGTTTTTT. Translated: CSADPTGELFF.

The rearrangement joins TRBV2 to TRBJ2-2; D gene unclear. Germline V gene data show CDR1 as SNHLY and CDR2 as FYNNEI. This CDR3 has 14 residues. V was cut by 1 base and J by 2 bases, with 5 bases left in between. CDR3 DNA sequence: TGTGCCAGCAGTGAAGTGTTCAACACCGGGGAGCTGTTTTTT. It codes for CASSEVFNTGELFF.

This clone was seen only once. The CDR3 sequence: CASSIMWDSRDQPQHF. The DNA of the CDR3 is TGTGCCAGTAGTATAATGTGGGACAGCCGAGATCAGCCCCAGCATTTT. The gene calls are TRBV19 and TRBJ1-5; TRBD1 matches 7 bases. Germline CDR1 reads LNHDA; CDR2 reads SQIVND (reference sequence). The V gene end was trimmed by 2 bases and the J gene end by 5 bases; junction bases not matched to a gene: 9. The CDR3 covers 16 residues.

This chain joins TRBV10-3 and TRBJ2-1, with D uncertain. V was cut by 7 bases and J by 0 bases, with 19 bases left in between. CDR1 is ENHRY and CDR2 is SYGVKD in the germline V gene. CDR3 length: 17 amino acids. The CDR3 here is CAINNQEGRSSYNEQFF. DNA for the CDR3: TGTGCCATCAATAACCAAGAAGGGCGGAGCTCCTACAATGAGCAGTTCTTC.

The chain combines TRBV5-1 with TRBJ2-1; maybe TRBD2 (5 bases). The germline gives CDR1 SGHRS, CDR2 YFSETQ. This CDR3 is built from 16 residues. The V gene lost 0 bases and the J gene lost 2 bases, with 12 bases spanning the gap. CDR3 nucleotides: TGCGCCAGCAGCTTGGAAGGGAGCCGTACCTACAATGAGCAGTTCTTC. As protein: CASSLEGSRTYNEQFF.